These 19 T cell receptor beta chains were all obtained from the same sample, sequenced in a study of regulatory T cells in long-lasting Graves disease. The time point denotes: newly diagnosed GD, antithyroid drugs for less than 3 months. PBMC RNA served as the TCR library source. Building the TCR beta libraries relied on iRepertoire HTBI primers, and CDR3 regions underwent Arm-PCR. Via MiXCR, TCRdb re-called the multiplex PCR reads, giving one row per CDR3 protein. Of hundreds of thousands of distinct CDR3 sequences listed, about 12% are singletons. These data were likewise used in another study, on T cells in Graves' hyperthyroidism and ophthalmopathy.

The specimen comprised peripheral blood mononuclear cells (PBMCs), sampled at new diagnosis, from a patient treated with antithyroid drugs. The origin of the receptors is a woman aged 25 to 39 with Graves disease.

This clonotype was detected only a few times. The chain carries TRBV6-2 or TRBV6-3 and TRBJ2-3, with 10 bases that match TRBD1. CDR3 size: 15 residues. Germline CDR1 reads MNHEY; CDR2 reads SVGEGT. V shed 6 bases and J 5 bases; nucleotides not matched to a gene: 8. CDR3 sequence (DNA): TGTGCCAGCAGGCCCGACAGGGGGCAACAAGATACGCAGTATTTT. Its translation is CASRPDRGQQDTQYF.

This clonotype was seen repeatedly, ten times or more. The chain couples TRBV6-1 to TRBJ2-7, with a weak D call TRBD1 (5 bases). V dropped 2 bases and J dropped 12 bases, with 17 bases sitting between them. The CDR3 length is 13 residues. CDR1 MNHNS and CDR2 SASEGT come from the germline V gene. CDR3 DNA: TGTGCCAGCAGTGAATGGGGCCAGGCCCTGTGGTACTTC. Protein: CASSEWGQALWYF.

Remarks on this clonotype: A much more abundant neighbour one base away suggests this may be a read error. Here the CDR3 reads CASGLDVAYEQYF. For the CDR3, the DNA is TGTGCCAGCGGCTTAGACGTAGCCTACGAGCAGTACTTC. The chain carries TRBV7-3 and TRBJ2-7; D is unclear. Germline CDR1 reads SGHTA; CDR2 reads FQGTGA. The CDR3 totals 13 residues.

The chain carries TRBV12-5 and TRBJ2-5; TRBD1 might be the D (7 bases). CDR1 and CDR2 (germline): LGHNT, FRNRAP. With 7 bases removed from V and 2 bases from J, the gap between germline ends came to 17 bases. The length of the CDR3 is 15 residues. For the CDR3, the DNA is TGTGCTAGTGCCCTCCCGACAGGGACTCAAGAGACCCAGTACTTC. The encoded protein is CASALPTGTQETQYF.

This clonotype was recorded many times. The rearrangement uses TRBV4-1 and TRBJ2-7; D gene unclear. This CDR3 region has 11 residues. Per the germline V gene, CDR1 is MGHRA and CDR2 is YSYEKL. V gave up 1 base and J gave up 6 bases, with 4 bases separating them. The CDR3 coding sequence is TGCGCCAGCAGCCAAGTATTCGAGCAGTACTTC. Residues: CASSQVFEQYF.

The sample holds a few counts of this clonotype. The chain couples TRBV6-1 to TRBJ2-5; tentative D call: TRBD1 (6 bases). Germline CDR1 and CDR2: MNHNS and SASEGT. This CDR3 has 14 residues. Trimming cost V 5 bases and J 7 bases, with 17 bases left between them. The CDR3 DNA is TGTGCCAGCAGTCCCGGGACATCGGTCAGGACCCAGTACTTC. It is translated as CASSPGTSVRTQYF.

This clonotype was picked up many times. This chain links TRBV18 with TRBJ1-1, with D possibly being TRBD1 (6 bases). Germline CDR1 reads KGHSH; CDR2 reads LQKENI. V gave up 6 bases and J gave up 4 bases, with 18 bases separating them. The CDR3 covers 15 residues. As DNA, the CDR3 is TGTGCCAGCTCGCCGAACAGGGACATCGCCACTGAAGCTTTCTTT. Protein sequence: CASSPNRDIATEAFF.

This clonotype has a count of ten or more. The chain joins TRBV11-2 to TRBJ2-1; D remains unclear. Trimming left V 1 base short and J 0 bases short, with 7 bases between. CDR1 and CDR2 from the germline V gene are SGHAT and FQNNGV. This CDR3 spans 15 amino acids. The CDR3 protein is CASSLALPSYNEQFF. CDR3 nucleotides: TGTGCCAGCAGCTTAGCCCTGCCCTCCTACAATGAGCAGTTCTTC.

The chain uses TRBV27 and TRBJ1-1; 7 bases agree with TRBD1. Germline CDR1 and CDR2: MNHEY and SMNVEV (reference sequence). CDR3 length: 15 amino acids. V trimming: 6 bases; J trimming: 1 base; junction bases outside the gene matches: 8. The CDR3 loop is CASRRLDRANTEAFF. DNA for the CDR3: TGTGCCAGCAGAAGACTCGACAGGGCGAACACTGAAGCTTTCTTT.

In its sample, this clonotype was seen many times. This chain links TRBV11-2 with TRBJ2-3; 8 nucleotides align to TRBD2. The CDR3 consists of 16 residues. Germline V gene sequence: CDR1 SGHAT, CDR2 FQNNGV. The J segment lost 2 bases and the V segment lost 5 bases, leaving 9 bases of the junction unmatched. CDR3 residues: CASSPMAGGVTDTQYF. The CDR3 nucleotides are TGTGCCAGCAGCCCCATGGCGGGAGGCGTCACAGATACGCAGTATTTT.

This clonotype was found many times. The chain carries TRBV18 and TRBJ2-2; unclear D gene. V lost 6 bases, J lost 0 bases, and 14 bases lay in between. The CDR3 spans 16 residues. Germline CDR1 is KGHSH and CDR2 is LQKENI. The CDR3: CASSPRYSTNTGELFF. The CDR3 nucleotides read TGTGCCAGCTCCCCTCGGTACTCCACGAACACCGGGGAGCTGTTTTTT.

The CDR3 nucleotides read TGTGCCAGCAGCCGTAATAAGGAATACGAGCAGTACTTC. Translation gives CASSRNKEYEQYF. The V call is TRBV7-8, the J call TRBJ2-7, with no clear D. Germline CDR1 and CDR2: SGHVS and FQNEAQ. The CDR3 extends over 13 amino acids. The V and J ends lost 5 bases and 4 bases respectively, with 12 bases between them.

The table lists this clonotype with many counts. The chain carries TRBV6-2 or TRBV6-3 and TRBJ2-1, with 7 bases that match TRBD2. The V segment lost 5 bases and the J segment 6 bases; nucleotides outside the gene matches: 1. From germline, CDR1 is MNHEY and CDR2 SVGEGT. This CDR3 is built from 12 residues. CDR3 loop: CASSSGINEQFF. CDR3 nucleotides: TGTGCCAGCAGTAGCGGGATCAATGAGCAGTTCTTC.

This clonotype was seen ten or more times. A junction end diverges from the germline sequence, so it may reflect a read error. The chain combines TRBV25-1 with TRBJ2-7; TRBD1 agrees at 7 bases. The CDR3 totals 13 residues. Germline V CDR1 and CDR2: MGHDK, SYGVNS. Here the CDR3 reads CASTEQGPREQYF. The CDR3 nucleotides read TGTGCCAGCACTGAACAGGGGCCTCGCGAGCAGTACTTC.

This clonotype was recorded a few times. The rearrangement links TRBV27 to TRBJ2-7; D is unclear. V was cut by 0 bases and J by 4 bases, with 13 bases left in between. Germline assignment: CDR1 MNHEY and CDR2 SMNVEV (reference sequence). The CDR3 runs 15 residues. CDR3 bases: TGTGCCAGCAGTTTATCGGATAGGGTGGGGTACGAGCAGTACTTC. Protein: CASSLSDRVGYEQYF.

In this sample, this clonotype turned up many times. V gene TRBV6-2 or TRBV6-3 combines with J gene TRBJ2-5, with D maybe TRBD1 (6 bases). V lost 4 bases and J 1 base, leaving 10 bases between the germline ends. The CDR3 is 14 residues long. In germline, CDR1 is MNHEY, CDR2 SVGEGT. The CDR3 DNA follows: TGTGCCAGCAGTTGGACAGCCATCCAAGAGACCCAGTACTTC. Protein: CASSWTAIQETQYF.

In this sample, this clonotype turned up many times. The V call is TRBV24-1, the J call TRBJ2-1; 10 nucleotides line up with TRBD2. V shed 5 bases, J shed 5 bases, and the junction held 5 bases outside the gene matches. This CDR3 comprises 15 residues. The germline V gene encodes CDR1 KGHDR and CDR2 SFDVKD. CDR3 nucleotides: TGTGCCACCAGTGGAAAGCTAGCGGGGGACAATGAGCAGTTCTTC. Translated, it gives CATSGKLAGDNEQFF.

This clonotype showed up many times. The chain has TRBV11-2 and TRBJ2-2; D ambiguous. Per the germline V gene, CDR1 is SGHAT and CDR2 is FQNNGV. The CDR3 runs to 15 residues. V was pared by 5 bases and J by 5 bases, with 15 bases between. The CDR3 DNA sequence: TGTGCCAGCAGCGAGAACGGGCTGGATACCGGGGAGCTGTTTTTT. Translating gives CASSENGLDTGELFF.

There are many counts of this clonotype. V gene TRBV4-1 combines with J gene TRBJ2-1; D gene uncertain. CDR1 MGHRA and CDR2 YSYEKL come from the germline V gene. The CDR3 is 13 amino acids. V lost 5 bases and J 6 bases, leaving 11 bases between the germline ends. The CDR3 coding sequence is TGCGCCAGCAGCGCCGTCGCGCTCAATGAGCAGTTCTTC. This sequence encodes CASSAVALNEQFF.